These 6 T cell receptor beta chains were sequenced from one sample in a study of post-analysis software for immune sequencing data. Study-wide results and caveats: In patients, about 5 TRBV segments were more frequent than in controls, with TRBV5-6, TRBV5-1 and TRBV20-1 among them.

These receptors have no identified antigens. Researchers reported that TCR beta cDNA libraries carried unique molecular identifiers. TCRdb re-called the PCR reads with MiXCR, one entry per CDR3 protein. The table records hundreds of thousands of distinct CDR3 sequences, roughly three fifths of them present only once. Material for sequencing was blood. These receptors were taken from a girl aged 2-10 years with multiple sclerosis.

CDR3 residues: CASSLGKGTSADNEQYF. The CDR3 nucleotides read TGCGCCAGCAGCTTGGGAAAGGGGACTAGCGCCGACAATGAGCAGTACTTC. The rearrangement joins TRBV5-1 to TRBJ2-5, with 10 bases identical to TRBD2. Trimming cost V 0 bases and J 11 bases; bases outside gene matches: 16. The CDR3 contains 17 residues. Per the germline V gene, CDR1 is SGHRS and CDR2 is YFSETQ.

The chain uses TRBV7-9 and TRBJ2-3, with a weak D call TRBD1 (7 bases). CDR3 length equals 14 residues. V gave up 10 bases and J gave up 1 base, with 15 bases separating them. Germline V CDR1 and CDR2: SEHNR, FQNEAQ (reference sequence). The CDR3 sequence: CATRQGGGTDTQYF. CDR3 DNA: TGTGCCACCAGACAGGGAGGAGGCACAGATACGCAGTATTTT.

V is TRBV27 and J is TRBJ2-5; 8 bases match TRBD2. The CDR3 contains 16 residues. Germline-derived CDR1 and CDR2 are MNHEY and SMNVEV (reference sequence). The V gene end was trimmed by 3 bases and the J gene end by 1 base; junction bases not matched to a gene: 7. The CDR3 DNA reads TGTGCCAGCAGTTTGTCCCGGGGGGGGCCCCAAGAGACCCAGTACTTC. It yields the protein CASSLSRGGPQETQYF.

In nucleotides, the CDR3 is TGTGCCAGCAGGCCTACTAGCGGGGGGCCCTACGAGCAGTACTTC. Translating it yields CASRPTSGGPYEQYF. The chain carries TRBV12-3 or TRBV12-4 and TRBJ2-7; TRBD2 aligns across 12 bases. V shed 6 bases, J shed 2 bases, and the junction held 5 bases outside the gene matches. This CDR3 has 15 residues.

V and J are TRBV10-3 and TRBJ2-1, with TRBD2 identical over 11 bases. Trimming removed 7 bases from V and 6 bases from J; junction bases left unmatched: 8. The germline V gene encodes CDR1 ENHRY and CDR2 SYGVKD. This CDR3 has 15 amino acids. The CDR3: CAIKPTSGSINEQFF. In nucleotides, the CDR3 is TGTGCCATCAAACCTACTAGCGGGAGCATCAATGAGCAGTTCTTC.

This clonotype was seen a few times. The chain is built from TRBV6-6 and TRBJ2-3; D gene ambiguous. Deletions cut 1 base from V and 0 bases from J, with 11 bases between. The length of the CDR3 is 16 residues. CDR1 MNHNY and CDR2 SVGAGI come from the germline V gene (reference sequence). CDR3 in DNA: TGTGCCAGCAGTTACTACCGGCCTACCAGCACAGATACGCAGTATTTT. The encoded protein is CASSYYRPTSTDTQYF.